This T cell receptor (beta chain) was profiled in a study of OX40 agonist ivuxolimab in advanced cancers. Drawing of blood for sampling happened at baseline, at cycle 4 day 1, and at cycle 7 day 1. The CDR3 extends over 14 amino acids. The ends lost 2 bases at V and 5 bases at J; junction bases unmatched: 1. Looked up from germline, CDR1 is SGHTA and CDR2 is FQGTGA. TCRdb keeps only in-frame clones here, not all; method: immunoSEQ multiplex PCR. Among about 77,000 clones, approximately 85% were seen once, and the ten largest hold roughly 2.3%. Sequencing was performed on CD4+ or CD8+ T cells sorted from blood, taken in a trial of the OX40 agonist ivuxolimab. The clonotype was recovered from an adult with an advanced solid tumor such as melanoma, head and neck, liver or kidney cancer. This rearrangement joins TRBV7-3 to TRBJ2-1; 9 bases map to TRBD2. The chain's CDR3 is CASSLAGGNNEQFF. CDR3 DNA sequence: TGTGCCAGCAGCTTAGCGGGAGGGAACAATGAGCAGTTCTTC.